These 25 T cell receptor beta chains share one sample of origin, sequenced in a study of human T cells and chemical hapten exposure (dated by TCRdb to the early 2020s). The sample's time point label is to be understood as: patch test 1, 2 weeks after DPC sensitization. The treatment or condition label here, explained by the study, means: therapeutic diphenylcyclopropenone sensitization with weekly scalp DPC. Library creation used RACE. Sequenced using a NextSeq 500. TCRdb's own reprocessing of the public reads used fastp at Q25 and MiXCR and kept productive beta chains. Identical CDR3 protein sequences are pooled into one entry, listed with their most common genes and DNA. In all, the sample holds around 120,000 distinct CDR3 sequences, and approximately 10% of those were seen once. In total, the top ten clones hold under 4.5% of the sample. The input for sequencing was whole blood, taken in connection with sensitization to the hapten diphenylcyclopropenone (DPC). These TCRs come from a woman in her 40s with alopecia areata. Some clones in this sample may be carry-over from other donors' samples.

This clonotype was recorded many times. The chain has TRBV18 and TRBJ1-5; TRBD1 agrees at 10 bases. V gave up 2 bases and J gave up 1 base; unmatched junction bases: 5. Germline CDR1 reads KGHSH; CDR2 reads LQKENI. CDR3 length equals 17 residues. The CDR3 nucleotides are TGTGCCAGCTCACCAGACAGGGGGCGCTTGAGCAATCAGCCCCAGCATTTT. Its protein is CASSPDRGRLSNQPQHF.

CDR3: CASSLGQGRNEQYF. The CDR3, as DNA: TGTGCCAGCAGCCTAGGACAGGGTCGCAACGAGCAGTACTTC. The V gene is TRBV7-9, the J gene TRBJ2-7, with 8 positions matching TRBD1. This CDR3 is 14 amino acids long. With V trimmed by 5 bases and J by 5 bases, 8 bases remained unmatched. Germline V gene data show CDR1 as SEHNR and CDR2 as FQNEAQ (reference sequence).

This clonotype has more than one count but fewer than ten. The chain employs TRBV7-2 and TRBJ2-1; 9 nucleotides agree with TRBD1. Germline V gene lookup returns CDR1 SGHTA and CDR2 FQGNSA. This CDR3 spans 14 amino acids. The V gene end was trimmed by 3 bases and the J gene end by 10 bases; junction bases not matched to a gene: 7. This chain's CDR3 is CASSLLRQGDEQFF. The CDR3 bases are TGTGCCAGCAGCTTGCTTAGACAGGGGGACGAGCAGTTCTTC.

This clonotype was observed a handful of times. V usage is TRBV20-1 and J usage is TRBJ2-7; no clear D. V lost 3 bases and J 0 bases, leaving 18 bases between the germline ends. This CDR3 is 16 amino acids long. In germline, CDR1 is DFQATT, CDR2 SNEGSKA (reference sequence). The CDR3: CSASPLLLDTSYEQYF. CDR3 bases: TGCAGTGCTAGTCCTCTCCTCCTAGACACCTCCTACGAGCAGTACTTC.

This clonotype was detected only a few times. V usage is TRBV12-3 or TRBV12-4 and J usage is TRBJ2-5; unclear D gene. The CDR3 covers 15 residues. Trimming took off 2 bases at V and 4 bases at J, with 14 bases between the two ends. CDR3 in amino acids: CASSLLPNLPETQYF. For the CDR3, the DNA is TGTGCCAGCAGTTTACTACCGAATCTCCCAGAGACCCAGTACTTC.

This clonotype was seen only a few times. The chain carries TRBV27 and TRBJ1-1; D unclear. The V end lost 5 bases, the J end lost 4 bases, and 11 bases lay between the germline ends. The CDR3 is 13 residues long. CDR1 is MNHEY, CDR2 SMNVEV, per germline (reference sequence). The CDR3 coding sequence is TGTGCCAGCAGTAGGGTTTGGGGCACTGAAGCTTTCTTT. Amino acids: CASSRVWGTEAFF.

This clonotype showed up many times. As DNA, the CDR3 is TGTGCCAGCAGTGACAGGGGTTTGGCCACTGAAGCTTTCTTT. Encoded protein: CASSDRGLATEAFF. The J gene is TRBJ1-1, the V gene TRBV6-2 or TRBV6-3, with 8 positions matching TRBD1. The CDR3 has 14 amino acids. V lost 5 bases, J lost 4 bases, and 6 bases stayed unmatched. In germline, CDR1 is MNHEY, CDR2 SVGEGT.

This clonotype has only a few counts. CDR3 DNA sequence: TGTGCCAGCAGTCCTCTTCCCAAGAGGGAGACCCAGTACTTC. Protein product: CASSPLPKRETQYF. The chain couples TRBV28 to TRBJ2-5; D uncertain. The CDR3 is made up of 14 amino acids. Trimming pared 5 bases from V and 5 bases from J, leaving 15 bases between. Germline CDR1 and CDR2: MDHEN and SYDVKM.

The CDR3 DNA reads TGTGCCAGCAGCTTAGATTGGGAATCTGGAAACACCATATATTTT. This encodes CASSLDWESGNTIYF. The V call is TRBV11-2, the J call TRBJ1-3; D call uncertain. V lost 0 bases to trimming and J lost 1 base, with 7 bases between them. Germline V gene sequence: CDR1 SGHAT, CDR2 FQNNGV. The CDR3 sequence is 15 residues long.

The chain is built from TRBV27 and TRBJ2-7, with D uncertain. The CDR3 is 16 amino acids. Trimming left V 7 bases short and J 3 bases short, with 22 bases between. The germline CDR1 and CDR2 sequences are MNHEY and SMNVEV (reference sequence). CDR3 sequence (DNA): TGTGCCAGCACGCCGGAACCCCTGACAAGGAACTACGAGCAGTACTTC. Translating it yields CASTPEPLTRNYEQYF.

This clonotype was picked up a small number of times. The chain uses TRBV7-9 and TRBJ2-5, with a tentative D call TRBD1 (6 bases). CDR1 SEHNR and CDR2 FQNEAQ come from the germline V gene (reference sequence). The CDR3 is 14 residues long. V was pared by 2 bases and J by 3 bases, with 10 bases between. The CDR3 protein is CASSLSHREETQYF. The DNA of the CDR3 is TGTGCCAGCAGCTTATCACACAGGGAAGAGACCCAGTACTTC.

The V call is TRBV11-3, the J call TRBJ2-1; D possibly uses TRBD1 or TRBD2 (6 bases each). Trimming took 1 base from V and 6 from J, leaving 13 bases between them. The germline gives CDR1 SGHNT, CDR2 YENEEA. The CDR3 has 15 residues. CDR3 sequence: CASSLVGKGGNEQFF. CDR3 coding DNA: TGTGCCAGCAGCTTAGTAGGAAAGGGGGGCAATGAGCAGTTCTTC.

This clonotype appeared many times. V is TRBV11-2 and J is TRBJ2-1, with D hard to call. Germline CDR1 and CDR2: SGHAT and FQNNGV. The CDR3 is 16 residues long. The ends were cut back, 0 bases at V and 7 bases at J, with 16 bases in the middle. DNA of the CDR3: TGTGCCAGCAGCTTAGATTTGGACCCCGGACGGAATGAGCAGTTCTTC. It translates to CASSLDLDPGRNEQFF.

This clonotype counts as medium-sized. This rearrangement joins TRBV27 to TRBJ2-7, with 11 bases matching TRBD1. This CDR3 region has 14 residues. Germline lookup yields CDR1 MNHEY and CDR2 SMNVEV (reference sequence). The J segment lost 7 bases and the V segment lost 2 bases, leaving 4 bases of the junction unmatched. CDR3 nucleotides: TGTGCCAGCAGTTTAGGACAGGGGGCTGGGGAGCAGTACTTC. Residues: CASSLGQGAGEQYF.

The table lists this clonotype with many counts. The chain has TRBV12-3 or TRBV12-4 and TRBJ2-7; D perhaps matches TRBD2 (5 bases). With 2 bases removed from V and 4 bases from J, the gap between germline ends came to 12 bases. The CDR3 is 14 amino acids. CDR3 DNA sequence: TGTGCCAGCAGTTTATTGTCGGGGAATTACGAGCAGTACTTC. Its protein is CASSLLSGNYEQYF.

This clonotype was detected many times. This sequence joins TRBV5-1 and TRBJ2-2; 12 bases are shared with TRBD2. The V segment lost 3 bases and the J segment 10 bases; nucleotides outside the gene matches: 7. Per the germline V gene, CDR1 is SGHRS and CDR2 is YFSETQ. The CDR3 totals 15 residues. The CDR3 loop reads CASSSTSGSKLELFF. CDR3 nucleotides: TGCGCCAGCAGCTCGACTAGCGGGAGTAAATTGGAGCTGTTTTTT.

This clonotype was found a few times. V gene TRBV7-2 combines with J gene TRBJ2-1; D is possibly TRBD2 (5 bases). CDR1 SGHTA and CDR2 FQGNSA come from the germline V gene. Trimming shortened V by 1 base and J by 4 bases, and 14 bases separated the two germline ends. CDR3 length: 16 residues. The CDR3 DNA sequence: TGTGCCAGCAGCTTAGGGGCGGTAAGGAGGTACAATGAGCAGTTCTTC. Its translation is CASSLGAVRRYNEQFF.

In its sample, this clonotype was seen a few times. This rearrangement joins TRBV20-1 to TRBJ1-2; D unresolved. This CDR3 has 14 residues. Germline lookup yields CDR1 DFQATT and CDR2 SNEGSKA (reference sequence). V was pared by 0 bases and J by 8 bases, with 16 bases between. Here the CDR3 DNA reads TGCAGTGCTAGAGAAGGTCTACGGTCTATGGGCTACACCTTC. Its translation: CSAREGLRSMGYTF.

This clonotype was picked up many times. The chain recombines TRBV12-3 or TRBV12-4 with TRBJ2-7, with TRBD2 identical over 15 bases. This CDR3 spans 17 amino acids. V was clipped by 6 bases and J by 3 bases; unmatched bases: 9. CDR3 amino acids: CASRRTSGRAEGYEQYF. CDR3 nucleotides: TGTGCCAGCAGAAGGACTAGCGGGAGGGCCGAAGGCTACGAGCAGTACTTC.

V usage is TRBV7-2 and J usage is TRBJ2-3; maybe TRBD2 (5 bases). From germline, CDR1 is SGHTA and CDR2 FQGNSA. The CDR3 length is 14 residues. V lost 3 bases to trimming and J lost 2 bases, with 9 bases between them. The CDR3 DNA sequence: TGTGCCAGCAGCTTCGGCGGACTCACAGATACGCAGTATTTT. Residues: CASSFGGLTDTQYF.

This clonotype came up many times. The J gene is TRBJ2-2, the V gene TRBV10-3; TRBD2 is a possible D gene (6 bases). Germline V gene data show CDR1 as ENHRY and CDR2 as SYGVKD. The CDR3 is made up of 17 amino acids. Trimming removed 5 bases from V and 1 base from J, with 17 bases in between. Here the CDR3 DNA reads TGTGCCATCAGTAAGTTTACCGGGAGAGGGAACACCGGGGAGCTGTTTTTT. Protein: CAISKFTGRGNTGELFF.

The chain combines TRBV9 with TRBJ1-1, with D possibly matching TRBD1 (5 bases). Germline V gene lookup returns CDR1 SGDLS and CDR2 YYNGEE. Trimming pared 3 bases from V and 4 bases from J, leaving 16 bases between. The CDR3 is 15 residues long. CDR3 sequence (DNA): TGTGCCAGCAGCGCCCAGAGTCGGGGCGGCACTGAAGCTTTCTTT. Translated: CASSAQSRGGTEAFF.

The V and J genes are TRBV4-2 and TRBJ2-2; 8 bases line up with TRBD1. Germline V lookup: CDR1 LGHNA, CDR2 YNFKEQ. This CDR3 region has 16 residues. J lost 1 base, V lost 4 bases, and 5 bases had no gene match. CDR3 protein: CASSRTGRLNTGELFF. The DNA for the CDR3 is TGTGCCAGCAGCCGGACAGGGAGATTGAACACCGGGGAGCTGTTTTTT.

This clonotype has more than one count but fewer than ten. The chain couples TRBV7-9 to TRBJ2-1; 12 positions agree with TRBD2. Germline values: CDR1 SEHNR, CDR2 FQNEAQ (reference sequence). Germline trimming cut 3 bases from V and 5 bases from J; bases unmatched to any gene: 5. CDR3 length: 16 residues. The CDR3 bases are TGTGCCAGCAGCTTCCCTAGCGGGGGGGACAACAATGAGCAGTTCTTC. Translating gives CASSFPSGGDNNEQFF.

This clonotype has a count of ten or more. V is TRBV30 and J is TRBJ1-4, with D perhaps matching TRBD1 (6 bases). V gave up 5 bases and J gave up 5 bases, with 15 bases separating them. The CDR3 contains 14 residues. In germline, CDR1 is GTSNPN, CDR2 SVGIG (reference sequence). As DNA, the CDR3 is TGTGCCTGGCAATCCGGGACACCAAATGAAAAACTGTTTTTT. Translating it yields CAWQSGTPNEKLFF.